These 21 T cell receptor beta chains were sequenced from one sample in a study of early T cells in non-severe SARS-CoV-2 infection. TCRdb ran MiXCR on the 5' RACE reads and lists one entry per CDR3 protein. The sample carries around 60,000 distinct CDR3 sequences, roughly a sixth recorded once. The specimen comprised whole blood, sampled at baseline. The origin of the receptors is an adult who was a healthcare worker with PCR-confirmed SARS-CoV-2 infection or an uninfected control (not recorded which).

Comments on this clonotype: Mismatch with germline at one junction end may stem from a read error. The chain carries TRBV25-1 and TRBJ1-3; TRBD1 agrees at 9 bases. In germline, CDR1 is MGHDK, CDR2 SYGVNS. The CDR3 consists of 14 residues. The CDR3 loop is CVSSAGTGGNTIYF. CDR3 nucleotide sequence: TGTGTCAGCAGTGCCGGGACAGGGGGAAACACCATATATTTT. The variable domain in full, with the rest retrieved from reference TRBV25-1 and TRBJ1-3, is EADIYQTPRYLVIGTGKKITLECSQTMGHDKMYWYQQDPGMELHLIHYSYGVNSTEKGDLSSESTVSRIRTEHFPLTLESARPSHTSQYLCVSSAGTGGNTIYFGEGSWLTVV.

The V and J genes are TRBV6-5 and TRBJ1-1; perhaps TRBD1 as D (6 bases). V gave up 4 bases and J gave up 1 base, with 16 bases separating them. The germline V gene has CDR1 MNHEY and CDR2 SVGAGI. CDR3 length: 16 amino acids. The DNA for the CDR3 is TGTGCCAGCAGTTCAATCAGGGGCGGGCGGAACACTGAAGCTTTCTTT. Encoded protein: CASSSIRGGRNTEAFF.

The CDR3 here is CSGPGLAGVNDTQYF. The CDR3 DNA sequence: TGCAGTGGGCCGGGACTAGCGGGAGTCAATGATACGCAGTATTTT. The gene calls are TRBV20-1 and TRBJ2-3; 14 nucleotides agree with TRBD2. Losses at the gene ends were 7 bases for V and 6 bases for J; bases not matched to a gene: 9. The V gene's germline CDR1 is DFQATT and CDR2 SNEGSKA (reference sequence). The length of the CDR3 is 15 residues.

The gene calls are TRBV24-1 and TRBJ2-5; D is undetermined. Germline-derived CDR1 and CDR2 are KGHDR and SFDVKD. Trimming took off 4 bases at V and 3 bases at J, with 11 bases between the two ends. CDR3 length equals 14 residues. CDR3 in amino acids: CATSDGRKKETQYF. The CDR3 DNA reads TGTGCCACCAGTGACGGGCGAAAGAAAGAGACCCAGTACTTC.

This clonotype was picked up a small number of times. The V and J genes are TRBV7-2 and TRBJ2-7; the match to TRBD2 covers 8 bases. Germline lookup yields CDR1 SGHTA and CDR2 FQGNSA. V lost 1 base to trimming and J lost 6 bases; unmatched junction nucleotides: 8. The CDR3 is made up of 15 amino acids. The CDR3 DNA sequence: TGTGCCAGCAGCTTAGGCGGGACTAGAGGCCTCGAGCAGTACTTC. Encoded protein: CASSLGGTRGLEQYF.

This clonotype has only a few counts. CDR3 in amino acids: CAILAGEEDEQFF. In DNA, the CDR3 is TGTGCCATTCTAGCGGGAGAAGAAGATGAGCAGTTCTTC. This rearrangement joins TRBV10-3 to TRBJ2-1; 10 nucleotides align to TRBD2. CDR3 length equals 13 residues. V was pared by 9 bases and J by 8 bases, with 7 bases of the junction left unmatched. CDR1 and CDR2 (germline): ENHRY, SYGVKD.

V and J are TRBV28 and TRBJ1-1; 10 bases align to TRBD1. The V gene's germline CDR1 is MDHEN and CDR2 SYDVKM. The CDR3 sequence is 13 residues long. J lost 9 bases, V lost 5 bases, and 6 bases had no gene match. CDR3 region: CASSNPGQGKAFF. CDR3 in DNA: TGTGCCAGCAGTAATCCGGGACAGGGGAAAGCTTTCTTT.

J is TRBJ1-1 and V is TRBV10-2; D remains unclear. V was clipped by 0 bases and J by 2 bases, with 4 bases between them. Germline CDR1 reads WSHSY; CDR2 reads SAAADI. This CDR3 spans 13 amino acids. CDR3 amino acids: CASSESGNTEAFF. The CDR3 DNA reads TGCGCCAGCAGTGAGTCGGGAAACACTGAAGCTTTCTTT.

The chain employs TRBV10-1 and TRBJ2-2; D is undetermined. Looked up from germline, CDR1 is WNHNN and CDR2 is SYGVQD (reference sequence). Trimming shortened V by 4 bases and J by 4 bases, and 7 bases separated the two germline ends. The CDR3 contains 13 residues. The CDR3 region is CASSVSFTGELFF. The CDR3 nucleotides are TGCGCCAGCAGTGTCTCCTTCACCGGGGAGCTGTTTTTT.

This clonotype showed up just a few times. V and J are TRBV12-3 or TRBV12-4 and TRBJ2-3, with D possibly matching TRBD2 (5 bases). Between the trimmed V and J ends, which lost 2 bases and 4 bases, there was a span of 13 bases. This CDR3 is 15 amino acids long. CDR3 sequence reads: CASSLRGSGADTQYF. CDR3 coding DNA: TGTGCCAGCAGTTTAAGAGGGAGTGGAGCAGATACGCAGTATTTT.

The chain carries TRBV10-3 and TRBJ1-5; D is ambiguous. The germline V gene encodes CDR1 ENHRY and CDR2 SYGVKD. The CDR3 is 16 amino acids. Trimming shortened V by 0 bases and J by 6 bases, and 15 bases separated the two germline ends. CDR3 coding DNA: TGTGCCATCAGTGAGTCGAAGGGTGCAGGAACTCAGCCCCAGCATTTT. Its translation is CAISESKGAGTQPQHF.

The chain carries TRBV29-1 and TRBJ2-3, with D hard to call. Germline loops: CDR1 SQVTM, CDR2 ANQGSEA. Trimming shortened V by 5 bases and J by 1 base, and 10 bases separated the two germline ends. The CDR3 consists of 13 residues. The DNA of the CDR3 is TGCAGCGTTTGGGCGGCTGGCACAGATACGCAGTATTTT. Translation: CSVWAAGTDTQYF.

The CDR3 DNA is TGCGCCAGCAGGGAAGGGACAGGGATCATGAACACTGAAGCTTTCTTT. Amino acids: CASREGTGIMNTEAFF. The chain couples TRBV5-1 to TRBJ1-1, with TRBD1 identical over 9 bases. Unmatched junction bases numbered 8, after V lost 5 bases and J lost 0 bases. The CDR3 has 16 amino acids. Germline-derived CDR1 and CDR2 are SGHRS and YFSETQ.

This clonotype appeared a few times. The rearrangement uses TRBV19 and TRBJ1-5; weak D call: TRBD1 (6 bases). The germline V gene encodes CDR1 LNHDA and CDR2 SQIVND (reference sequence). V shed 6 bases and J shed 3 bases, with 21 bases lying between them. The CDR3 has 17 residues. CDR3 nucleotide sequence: TGTGCCAGTAGCGCCTTAAGCCCCGGACAGAACAATCAGCCCCAGCATTTT. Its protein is CASSALSPGQNNQPQHF.

CDR3 in DNA: TGTGCCAGCAGCCCCAATCGCTACGAGCAGTACTTC. Its translation is CASSPNRYEQYF. The rearrangement uses TRBV3-1 and TRBJ2-7; unclear D gene. Germline V gene data show CDR1 as LGHDT and CDR2 as YNNKEL (reference sequence). V lost 4 bases to trimming and J lost 3 bases, with 7 bases between them. The CDR3 is 12 amino acids.

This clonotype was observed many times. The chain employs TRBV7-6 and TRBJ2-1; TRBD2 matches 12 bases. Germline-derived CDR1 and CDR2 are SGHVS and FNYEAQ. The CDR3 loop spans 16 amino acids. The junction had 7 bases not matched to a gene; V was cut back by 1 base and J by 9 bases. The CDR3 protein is CASSLGLAGAEGEQFF. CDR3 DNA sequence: TGTGCCAGCAGCTTAGGACTAGCGGGAGCAGAGGGTGAGCAGTTCTTC. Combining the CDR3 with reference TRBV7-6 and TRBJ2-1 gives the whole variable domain GAGVSQSPRYKVTKRGQDVALRCDPISGHVSLYWYRQALGQGPEFLTYFNYEAQQDKSGLPNDRFSAERPEGSISTLTIQRTEQRDSAMYRCASSLGLAGAEGEQFFGPGTRLTVL.

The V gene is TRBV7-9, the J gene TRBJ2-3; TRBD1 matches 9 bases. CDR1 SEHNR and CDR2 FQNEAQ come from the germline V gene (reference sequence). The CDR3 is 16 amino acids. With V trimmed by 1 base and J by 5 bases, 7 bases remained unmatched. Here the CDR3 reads CASSLDRGRRGDTQYF. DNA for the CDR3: TGTGCCAGCAGCTTAGACAGGGGGCGCCGTGGAGATACGCAGTATTTT.

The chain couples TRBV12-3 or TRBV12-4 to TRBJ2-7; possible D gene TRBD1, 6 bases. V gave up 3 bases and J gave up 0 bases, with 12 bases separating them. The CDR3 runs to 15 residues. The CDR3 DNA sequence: TGTGCCAGCAGTTTGGCACAGGGCCACTCCTACGAGCAGTACTTC. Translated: CASSLAQGHSYEQYF.

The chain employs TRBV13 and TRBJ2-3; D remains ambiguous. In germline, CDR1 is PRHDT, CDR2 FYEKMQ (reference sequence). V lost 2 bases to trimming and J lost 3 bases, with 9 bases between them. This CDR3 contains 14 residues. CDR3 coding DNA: TGTGCCAGCAGCTTAAACGGCTTAACAGATACGCAGTATTTT. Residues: CASSLNGLTDTQYF.

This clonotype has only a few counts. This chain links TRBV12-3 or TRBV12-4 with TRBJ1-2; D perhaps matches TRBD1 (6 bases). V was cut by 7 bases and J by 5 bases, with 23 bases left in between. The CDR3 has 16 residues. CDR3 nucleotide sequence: TGTGCCAGCATCCGCAGAGGGGGGGACGGCGGATATGGCTACACCTTC. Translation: CASIRRGGDGGYGYTF.

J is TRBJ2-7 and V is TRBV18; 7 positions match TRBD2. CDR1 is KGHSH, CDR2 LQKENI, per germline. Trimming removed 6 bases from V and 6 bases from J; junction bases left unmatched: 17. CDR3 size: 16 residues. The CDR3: CASSPSGPSGACEQYF. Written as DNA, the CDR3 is TGTGCCAGCTCGCCTTCAGGACCCAGCGGGGCCTGCGAGCAGTACTTC. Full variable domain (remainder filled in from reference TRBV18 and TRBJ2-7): NAGVMQNPRHLVRRRGQEARLRCSPMKGHSHVYWYRQLPEEGLKFMVYLQKENIIDESGMPKERFSAEFPKEGPSILRIQQVVRGDSAAYFCASSPSGPSGACEQYFGPGTRLTVT.